This T cell receptor beta chain is from a study of blood T cell repertoires in COVID-19. About the research overall: Both acute and convalescent COVID-19 samples were obtained from the United States, Italy and Spain.

Clinical histories supplied by participants themselves formed the basis of cohort assignment. The assay was immunoSEQ multiplex PCR, and TCRdb's table has in-frame clones only and misses some. The repertoire consists of 300,000 to 400,000 clones, with approximately 86% occurring once and the leading ten covering roughly 4.2%. Trimming removed 4 bases from V and 1 base from J; junction bases left unmatched: 7. Per the germline V gene, CDR1 is MDHEN and CDR2 is SYDVKM. The CDR3 is 16 residues long. Sequencing was done on a sample of PBMCs or T cells enriched from blood (not recorded which). The receptor's source is a woman aged 40-49 years with acute COVID-19. The chain is built from TRBV28 and TRBJ2-3; 8 bases are a match to TRBD1. The CDR3: CASSSDRGPRTDTQYF. In DNA form, the CDR3 reads TGTGCCAGCAGTTCCGACAGGGGCCCGCGCACAGATACGCAGTATTTT.